This paragraph covers one T cell receptor (beta chain) sequence. The antigen is not known. Measured with immunoSEQ multiplex PCR; TCRdb has only the in-frame clones, and not every one. This table holds about 62,000 clones, 80% to 95% found once. Per the germline V gene, CDR1 is SGHNT and CDR2 is YENEEA. V was pared by 5 bases and J by 4 bases, with 5 bases of the junction left unmatched. The CDR3 totals 15 residues. The data derive from a study of OX40 agonist ivuxolimab in advanced cancers. Study information: Patients got intravenous ivuxolimab at 0.01 to 10 mg/kg every 2 weeks. Notes on the study in general: Expanded clones were, on average, more numerous among CD8+ T cells than CD4+. The antigen specificity of the peripheral T cells (those that were expanded) was not determined.

The chain is built from TRBV11-3 and TRBJ2-1, with TRBD1 matching over 10 bases. The sequence was obtained from an adult with an advanced solid tumor such as melanoma, head and neck, liver or kidney cancer. The starting material was CD4+ or CD8+ T cells sorted from blood, obtained in a trial of the OX40 agonist ivuxolimab. The DNA of the CDR3 is TGTGCCAGCAGCAGGAGACAGGGGGCGTACAATGAGCAGTTCTTC. Its protein product is CASSRRQGAYNEQFF.